The entry below describes one T cell receptor (beta chain). What it binds is not known. These data are taken from a study of blood T cells in healthy people across ages. Overall study results and limits: Not knowing donor CMV status may have confounded expanded clonotype changes. Investigators treated diversity estimates from one million T cells as underestimates.

Each donor was a healthy Caucasian individual from Russia, aged roughly 6 to 95. Isolated per sample were at least 6 million PBMCs. Alongside a J-beta primer mix, a sample-barcoded 5' primer served in a second PCR lasting roughly 7 to 11 cycles. Via MiXCR, TCRdb re-called the 5' RACE reads, giving one row per CDR3 protein. The data show 850,000 to 1,100,000 distinct CDR3 sequences, more than 30% seen once. The source material was blood. The TCR comes from a young man in good health.

The CDR3 sequence is CASSEVGQMNYGYTF. The CDR3 region has the DNA TGTGCCAGCAGTGAGGTCGGGCAAATGAACTATGGCTACACCTTC. The genes are TRBV2 and TRBJ1-2; D is uncertain. The CDR3 covers 15 residues. Trimming left V 3 bases short and J 2 bases short, with 13 bases between. Germline V gene sequence: CDR1 SNHLY, CDR2 FYNNEI.